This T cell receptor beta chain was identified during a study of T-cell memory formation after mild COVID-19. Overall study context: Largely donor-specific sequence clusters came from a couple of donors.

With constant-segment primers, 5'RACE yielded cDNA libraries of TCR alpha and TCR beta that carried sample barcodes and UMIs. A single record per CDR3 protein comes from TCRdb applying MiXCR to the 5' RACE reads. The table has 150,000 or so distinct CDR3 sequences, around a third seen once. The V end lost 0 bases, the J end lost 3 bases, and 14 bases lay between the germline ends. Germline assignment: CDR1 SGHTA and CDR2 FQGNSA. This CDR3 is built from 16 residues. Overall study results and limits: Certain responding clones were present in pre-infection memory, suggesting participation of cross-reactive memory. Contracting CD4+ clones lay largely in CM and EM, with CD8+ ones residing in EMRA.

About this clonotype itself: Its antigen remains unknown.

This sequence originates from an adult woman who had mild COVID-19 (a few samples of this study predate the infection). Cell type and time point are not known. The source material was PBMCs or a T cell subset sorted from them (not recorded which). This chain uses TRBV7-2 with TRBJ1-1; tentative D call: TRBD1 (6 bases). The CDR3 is CASSLAQAGAYTEAFF. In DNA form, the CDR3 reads TGTGCCAGCAGCTTAGCGCAGGCAGGGGCGTACACTGAAGCTTTCTTT.